The rows below give T cell receptor beta chains drawn from one sample of a study of blood T cell repertoires in COVID-19. Using immunoSEQ multiplex PCR, the repertoire was profiled, and TCRdb retains in-frame clones only, with some absent. The sample lists hundreds of thousands of clones; 90% were seen once. The specimen sequenced was PBMCs or T cells enriched from blood (not recorded which). These receptors were taken from a woman younger than 30 with acute COVID-19. Both conserved end residues are part of each CDR3. Each record gives: J gene, clone size, D gene, V gene, CDR3 DNA, CDR3 protein. A D gene is named only where the DNA matches it firmly. Expanded clones are given a class, and other clones once, few, many or no size at all.

>TRBJ2-2|NA|NA|TRBV9
TGTGCCAGCAGCGTAGTCGGGACCGGGGAGCTGTTTTTT
CASSVVGTGELFF
>TRBJ2-7|once|NA|TRBV6-5
TGTGCCAGCAGCCTTCGGGATTGGCAGTACTTC
CASSLRDWQYF
>TRBJ2-2|NA|NA|TRBV11-2
TGTGCCAGCAGCTTAGATTGGGGGCTGGCTAGCGGAGGTGCCACCGGGGAGCTGTTTTTT
CASSLDWGLASGGATGELFF
>TRBJ2-3|NA|NA|TRBV14
TGTGCCAGCAGACCAGGGATTAGCACAGATACGCAGTATTTT
CASRPGISTDTQYF
>TRBJ2-7|NA|NA|TRBV9
TGTGCCAGCAGCGTGTCCCCAGGGGAGGGAGTATACGAGCAGTACTTC
CASSVSPGEGVYEQYF
>TRBJ2-1|NA|TRBD1|TRBV11-3
TGTGCCAGCAGCATAACAGGGGGCGTTTACAATGAGCAGTTCTTC
CASSITGGVYNEQFF
>TRBJ2-7|NA|NA|TRBV5-1
TGCGCCAGCAGCTTGGCGACTAGTCCCTACGAGCAGTACTTC
CASSLATSPYEQYF
>TRBJ1-2|NA|NA|TRBV28
TGTGCCAGCAGTTCCCAACAGAAGGGCTACACCTTC
CASSSQQKGYTF
>TRBJ1-2|NA|TRBD1|TRBV24-1
TGTGCCACCAGTGATCCGGGACAGGATGGGGCTGGCTACACCTTC
CATSDPGQDGAGYTF
>TRBJ1-2|few|TRBD1|TRBV11-3
TGTGCCAGCAGCTTAGATTATGACAGGGTCTATGGCTACACCTTC
CASSLDYDRVYGYTF